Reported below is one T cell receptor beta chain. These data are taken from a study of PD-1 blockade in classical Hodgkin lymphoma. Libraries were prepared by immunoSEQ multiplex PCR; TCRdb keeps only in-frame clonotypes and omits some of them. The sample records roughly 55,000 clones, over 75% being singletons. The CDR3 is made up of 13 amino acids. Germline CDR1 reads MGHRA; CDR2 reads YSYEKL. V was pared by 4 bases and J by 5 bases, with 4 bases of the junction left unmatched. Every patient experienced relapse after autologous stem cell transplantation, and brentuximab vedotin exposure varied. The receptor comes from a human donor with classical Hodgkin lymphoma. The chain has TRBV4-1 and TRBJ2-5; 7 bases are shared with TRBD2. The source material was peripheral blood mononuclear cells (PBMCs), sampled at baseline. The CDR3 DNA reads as TGCGCCAGCAGCCGGGGGGGGACGGAGACCCAGTACTTC. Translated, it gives CASSRGGTETQYF.